The 21 T cell receptor beta chains listed next were all sequenced from one sample in a study of blood T cell repertoires in COVID-19. The assay was immunoSEQ multiplex PCR, and TCRdb's table has in-frame clones only and misses some. The sample lists more than 110,000 clones, 84% seen once, with 5% to 6% in the top ten. Specimen: PBMCs or T cells enriched from blood (not recorded which). Receptors were obtained from a middle-aged man with acute COVID-19.

This sequence joins TRBV2 and TRBJ1-5; D call uncertain. V shed 7 bases and J shed 0 bases, with 10 bases lying between them. The CDR3 contains 14 residues. Germline assignment: CDR1 SNHLY and CDR2 FYNNEI. CDR3 sequence: CASKGGLSNQPQHF. The CDR3 nucleotides read TGTGCCAGCAAGGGAGGGCTTAGCAATCAGCCCCAGCATTTT.

This chain links TRBV5-1 with TRBJ2-2, with D tentatively TRBD1 (6 bases). V was clipped by 6 bases and J by 9 bases, with 15 bases between them. This CDR3 contains 13 residues. Germline-derived CDR1 and CDR2 are SGHRS and YFSETQ. CDR3 in amino acids: CASTIWGRRELFF. The CDR3 region has the DNA TGCGCCAGCACGATCTGGGGGCGCCGGGAGCTGTTTTTT. The full variable domain, with the rest looked up from reference TRBV5-1 and TRBJ2-2, is KAGVTQTPRYLIKTRGQQVTLSCSPISGHRSVSWYQQTPGQGLQFLFEYFSETQRNKGNFPGRFSGRQFSNSRSEMNVSTLELGDSALYLCASTIWGRRELFFGEGSRLTVL.

The rearrangement joins TRBV24-1 to TRBJ1-1; D might be TRBD1 (5 bases). Trimming cost V 2 bases and J 1 base, with 7 bases left between them. Germline CDR1 and CDR2: KGHDR and SFDVKD. The CDR3 is made up of 14 amino acids. CDR3 nucleotide sequence: TGTGCCACCAGTGATTCCGGACAGAACACTGAAGCTTTCTTT. It is translated as CATSDSGQNTEAFF.

This chain connects TRBV11-2 to TRBJ2-1, with D perhaps matching TRBD2 (6 bases). V dropped 1 base and J dropped 10 bases, with 8 bases sitting between them. The CDR3 spans 12 residues. Germline V gene lookup returns CDR1 SGHAT and CDR2 FQNNGV. CDR3 region: CASSLARGEQFF. The CDR3 DNA is TGTGCCAGCAGCTTAGCACGGGGGGAGCAGTTCTTC. The variable domain in full, completed from reference TRBV11-2 and TRBJ2-1, reads EAGVAQSPRYKIIEKRQSVAFWCNPISGHATLYWYQQILGQGPKLLIQFQNNGVVDDSQLPKDRFSAERLKGVDSTLKIQPAKLEDSAVYLCASSLARGEQFFGPGTRLTVL.

This clone was detected a few times. The chain couples TRBV19 to TRBJ1-3, with D tentatively TRBD1 (5 bases). The V gene's germline CDR1 is LNHDA and CDR2 SQIVND (reference sequence). The CDR3 loop spans 12 amino acids. V was shortened by 7 bases and J by 7 bases, with 11 bases between the two germline ends. This CDR3 reads CASNGHGNTIYF. CDR3 sequence (DNA): TGTGCCAGTAACGGACACGGGAACACCATATATTTT.

The genes are TRBV6-6 and TRBJ2-5, with D perhaps TRBD1 (6 bases). V was clipped by 8 bases and J by 0 bases, with 19 bases between them. The germline V gene encodes CDR1 MNHNY and CDR2 SVGAGI (reference sequence). This CDR3 region has 16 residues. This CDR3 is CASVTQNRANQETQYF. The CDR3 nucleotides read TGTGCCAGCGTCACACAGAACAGGGCCAACCAAGAGACCCAGTACTTC.

The gene calls are TRBV6-2 or TRBV6-3 and TRBJ2-5, with D possibly matching TRBD1 (5 bases). V lost 5 bases and J 0 bases, leaving 19 bases between the germline ends. The CDR3 covers 17 residues. CDR1 and CDR2 from the germline V gene are MNHEY and SVGEGT. In DNA form, the CDR3 reads TGTGCCAGCAGTCACCCCCTCCTGGGGCGGAACCAAGAGACCCAGTACTTC. This sequence encodes CASSHPLLGRNQETQYF.

The chain combines TRBV28 with TRBJ2-3; D unclear. With 6 bases removed from V and 4 bases from J, the gap between germline ends came to 5 bases. CDR3 length: 11 amino acids. From germline, CDR1 is MDHEN and CDR2 SYDVKM. Here the CDR3 reads CASRRSDTQYF. In nucleotides, the CDR3 is TGTGCCAGCAGGCGGTCAGATACGCAGTATTTT.

J is TRBJ1-4 and V is TRBV28; a possible D gene is TRBD1 (6 bases). The V end lost 7 bases, the J end lost 3 bases, and 15 bases lay between the germline ends. The germline CDR1 and CDR2 sequences are MDHEN and SYDVKM. The CDR3 runs to 15 residues. As DNA, the CDR3 is TGTGCCAGCAACGCAAGGACAGAATCTAATGAAAAACTGTTTTTT. Amino acids: CASNARTESNEKLFF.

The chain links TRBV7-9 to TRBJ1-3; 8 nucleotides agree with TRBD1. The CDR3 runs 19 residues. V trimming: 1 base; J trimming: 7 bases; junction bases outside the gene matches: 18. Germline V gives CDR1 SEHNR, CDR2 FQNEAQ (reference sequence). The CDR3 bases are TGTGCCAGCAGCTTAGGAACCATCGGTGGACGGACAGGGATTAACACCATATATTTT. Translated, it gives CASSLGTIGGRTGINTIYF.

This clone was seen a single time. The gene calls are TRBV30 and TRBJ1-1; the D is unclear. Germline loops: CDR1 GTSNPN, CDR2 SVGIG (reference sequence). Trimming removed 5 bases from V and 0 bases from J, with 7 bases in between. The CDR3 contains 12 residues. The CDR3 nucleotides are TGTGCCTGGGCTAGGTTGAACACTGAAGCTTTCTTT. It translates to CAWARLNTEAFF.

V usage is TRBV2 and J usage is TRBJ1-5; D unclear. V was clipped by 7 bases and J by 8 bases, with 18 bases between them. The CDR3 extends over 14 amino acids. Germline V gene sequence: CDR1 SNHLY, CDR2 FYNNEI. In DNA, the CDR3 is TGTGCCAGCAAAGAGGGATCGGGGAAGGAGCCCCAGCATTTT. This gives the protein CASKEGSGKEPQHF.

The chain has TRBV6-5 and TRBJ2-1; possible D gene TRBD2, 5 bases. The CDR3 has 12 amino acids. Trimming pared 6 bases from V and 8 bases from J, leaving 11 bases between. CDR1 and CDR2 from the germline V gene are MNHEY and SVGAGI. Here the CDR3 DNA reads TGTGCCAGCAGGACACGGGGTGATGAGCAGTTCTTC. This translates into CASRTRGDEQFF.

The V gene is TRBV11-2, the J gene TRBJ1-4; 9 bases are a match to TRBD1. The CDR3 consists of 17 residues. Germline CDR1 is SGHAT and CDR2 is FQNNGV. V dropped 5 bases and J dropped 7; count of bases not matched to a gene: 14. CDR3 region: CASSLPFQTGQGEKLFF. The CDR3 DNA reads as TGTGCCAGCAGCCTACCCTTCCAAACGGGACAGGGTGAAAAACTGTTTTTT.

This chain uses TRBV7-8 with TRBJ1-2, with 7 bases fitting TRBD1. CDR1 SGHVS and CDR2 FQNEAQ come from the germline V gene. The CDR3 runs 14 residues. Unmatched junction bases numbered 11, after V lost 0 bases and J lost 13 bases. As DNA, the CDR3 is TGTGCCAGCAGCTTAGCGATGGGACAGTTGGCTCTCACCTTC. Amino acid sequence: CASSLAMGQLALTF.

The chain links TRBV5-4 to TRBJ2-7, with 13 positions matching TRBD2. Germline V gene data show CDR1 as SGHNT and CDR2 as YYREEE (reference sequence). The CDR3 covers 16 residues. Trimming took 0 bases from V and 4 from J; bases not matched to a gene: 4. The CDR3 bases are TGTGCCAGCAGCTTGGAGACTAGCGGGAGGTGGTACGAGCAGTACTTC. Amino acids: CASSLETSGRWYEQYF.

The chain recombines TRBV7-2 with TRBJ1-1, with 7 bases identical to TRBD1. The trim removed 1 base at V and 4 bases at J, leaving 3 bases unmatched. Germline-derived CDR1 and CDR2 are SGHTA and FQGNSA. This CDR3 is built from 14 residues. Here the CDR3 DNA reads TGTGCCAGCAGCTTAGGAGGGGGCATCACTGAAGCTTTCTTT. Amino acid sequence: CASSLGGGITEAFF.

The J gene is TRBJ2-3, the V gene TRBV9, with 9 bases that match TRBD2. J was trimmed by 2 bases and V by 3 bases; bases with no gene match: 1. The CDR3 covers 14 residues. CDR1 is SGDLS and CDR2 is YYNGEE in the germline V gene. The CDR3 coding sequence is TGTGCCAGCAGCGGCGGGGGGGCCACAGATACGCAGTATTTT. This sequence encodes CASSGGGATDTQYF.

This chain links TRBV2 with TRBJ1-5, with no clear D. Per germline, CDR1 SNHLY and CDR2 FYNNEI. V was shortened by 4 bases and J by 1 base, with 8 bases between the two germline ends. CDR3 size: 14 residues. Here the CDR3 reads CASSGYISNQPQHF. CDR3 bases: TGTGCCAGCAGTGGGTACATCAGCAATCAGCCCCAGCATTTT. Together with reference TRBV2 and TRBJ1-5, the CDR3 gives the full variable domain: EPEVTQTPSHQVTQMGQEVILRCVPISNHLYFYWYRQILGQKVEFLVSFYNNEISEKSEIFDDQFSVERPDGSNFTLKIRSTKLEDSAMYFCASSGYISNQPQHFGDGTRLSIL.

This chain joins TRBV5-1 and TRBJ1-6, with a weak D call TRBD1 (5 bases). Trimming cost V 6 bases and J 7 bases, with 17 bases left between them. The CDR3 consists of 15 residues. Germline assignment: CDR1 SGHRS and CDR2 YFSETQ. The CDR3 loop reads CASTPGGIGNSPLHF. The CDR3 nucleotides are TGCGCCAGCACCCCGGGGGGAATAGGGAATTCACCCCTCCACTTT.

The V call is TRBV3-1 (or the pseudogene TRBV3-2), the J call TRBJ2-3; 12 bases match TRBD2. V gave up 0 bases and J gave up 7 bases; unmatched junction bases: 5. CDR1 is LGHDT and CDR2 is YNNKEL in the germline V gene (reference sequence). This CDR3 is built from 16 residues. The CDR3 reads CASSQEGTSGSNTQYF. The CDR3 coding sequence is TGTGCCAGCAGCCAAGAGGGGACTAGCGGGTCCAATACGCAGTATTTT.